This entry features one T cell receptor (beta chain) sequence. Its antigen is currently unknown. Isolating CD4+ T cells followed roughly ten days of culture. Half the medium was replaced with IL-2 medium on days 3 and 7. The table came from immunoSEQ multiplex PCR; TCRdb's copy has only in-frame clones and leaves some out. The sample contains 50,000 to 70,000 clones, 70% to 85% of which appear only once. There are 16 residues in the CDR3. Germline V gene lookup returns CDR1 ENHRY and CDR2 SYGVKD. V dropped 4 bases and J dropped 6 bases, with 16 bases sitting between them. The record originates from a study of vaccination effects on CD4 cells after COVID-19. Study summary: ViraFEST assay sequencing came after antigen-specific CD4+ T cells were expanded with viral peptide pools.

The chain combines TRBV10-3 with TRBJ1-6, with TRBD1 as a possible D gene (6 bases). The specimen comprised CD4+ T cells from PBMCs cultured without peptide, sampled before COVID-19 vaccination. This TCR was recovered from a human donor who had a prior SARS-CoV-2 infection. The CDR3 sequence is CAISVAQGRPNSPLHF. The CDR3 bases are TGTGCCATCAGTGTTGCTCAGGGGCGCCCTAATTCACCCCTCCACTTT.